The clone carrying this T cell receptor beta chain was detected only a few times. Its antigen is as yet unknown. The data stem from a study of cytotoxic CD8 clonotypes in ibrutinib-treated CLL. Study findings and constraints: A rise in clonality was seen at ibrutinib response, and a fall back toward baseline was seen at progression.

Generated by immunoSEQ multiplex PCR, the TCRdb table keeps only in-frame clones and is missing some. The table has 20,000 to 30,000 clones, approximately 71% seen once; the top ten hold less than 60%. The specimen was PBMCs, collected after 12 months of ibrutinib treatment. This sequence was found in a human donor with chronic lymphocytic leukemia.

CDR3 nucleotides: TGTGCCAGCAGCCAAACTACGGTCTGGGAGCAGTACTTC. Translation: CASSQTTVWEQYF. The rearrangement joins TRBV11-2 to TRBJ2-7, with D uncertain. Germline assignment: CDR1 SGHAT and CDR2 FQNNGV. The CDR3 has 13 residues. With 5 bases removed from V and 7 bases from J, the gap between germline ends came to 15 bases. The complete variable domain, with remaining parts taken from reference TRBV11-2 and TRBJ2-7, reads EAGVAQSPRYKIIEKRQSVAFWCNPISGHATLYWYQQILGQGPKLLIQFQNNGVVDDSQLPKDRFSAERLKGVDSTLKIQPAKLEDSAVYLCASSQTTVWEQYFGPGTRLTVT.